This TCR beta chain originates from a study of OX40 agonist ivuxolimab in advanced cancers. Germline V gene lookup returns CDR1 LNHDA and CDR2 SQIVND (reference sequence). V gave up 3 bases and J gave up 4 bases, with 6 bases separating them. The CDR3 has 12 amino acids. The protocol was immunoSEQ multiplex PCR, while the TCRdb copy is restricted to in-frame clones and leaves out a portion. The table lists fewer than 65,000 clones, 84% of them singletons. The sequences come from CD4+ or CD8+ T cells sorted from blood, collected in a trial of the OX40 agonist ivuxolimab. This receptor was taken from an adult with an advanced solid tumor such as melanoma, head and neck, liver or kidney cancer. The rearrangement links TRBV19 to TRBJ1-2; D not certain. The CDR3 bases are TGTGCCAGTAGTATTACAGTCTATGGCTACACCTTC. Protein sequence: CASSITVYGYTF. Combining the CDR3 with reference TRBV19 and TRBJ1-2 gives the whole variable domain DGGITQSPKYLFRKEGQNVTLSCEQNLNHDAMYWYRQDPGQGLRLIYYSQIVNDFQKGDIAEGYSVSREKKESFPLTVTSAQKNPTAFYLCASSITVYGYTFGSGTRLTVV.